The rows below give T cell receptor beta chains drawn from one sample of a study of T cells after yellow fever vaccination. TCRdb passed the 5' RACE reads through MiXCR, listing each CDR3 protein once. The table lists around 350,000 distinct CDR3 sequences, roughly 11% of them singletons. Sequenced here: PBMCs, sampled on the day of the first yellow fever vaccination. The source is a young man who received the YFV17D yellow fever vaccine. Each CDR3 is given with its conserved first and last residue. The D gene is left open where the match is weak. Clone sizes are given selectively: once, few, many, or a class where the clone is expanded.

>.|few|TRBJ1-1|TRBV7-8
TGTGCCAGCATCGAAGAGGGGGGCACTGAAGCTTTCTTT
CASIEEGGTEAFF
>TRBD2|few|TRBJ2-5|TRBV28
TGTGCCAGCTTACAGTCGACTAGCGGGGGCGAGACCCAGTACTTC
CASLQSTSGGETQYF
>.|few|TRBJ2-1|TRBV4-2
TGTGCCAGCAGCCAAGGATTAGAAGCGGTCTACAATGAGCAGTTCTTC
CASSQGLEAVYNEQFF
>.|few|TRBJ1-3|TRBV3-1
TGTGCCAGCAGCCAAGATTTGAGGGCTGGAAACACCATATATTTT
CASSQDLRAGNTIYF
>.|many|TRBJ2-3|TRBV6-2/TRBV6-3
TGTGCCAGCAGTCACCAATCTACGCAGTATTTT
CASSHQSTQYF
>.|.|TRBJ2-5|TRBV5-1
TGCGCCAGCAGCGAGCGAGGAGAGACCCAGTACTTC
CASSERGETQYF
>.|few|TRBJ2-5|TRBV5-1
TGCGCCAGCAGCTTCATTCCCGGGGACGGGGAAGAGACCCAGTACTTC
CASSFIPGDGEETQYF
>.|many|TRBJ2-1|TRBV7-2
TGTGCCAGCAGCCCGACGCCTGAGCAGTTCTTC
CASSPTPEQFF
>TRBD1|few|TRBJ1-4|TRBV12-5
TGTGCTAGTGGCCGGGACAGCCGCCCTACTAATGAAAAACTGTTTTTT
CASGRDSRPTNEKLFF
>.|many|TRBJ2-5|TRBV5-1
TGCGCCAGCAGATCCGGGACGGAACAAGAGACCCAGTACTTC
CASRSGTEQETQYF
>.|few|TRBJ2-3|TRBV19
TGTGCCAGTAGACAGGGAGGGGTATTAGATACGCAGTATTTT
CASRQGGVLDTQYF
>TRBD1|few|TRBJ1-1|TRBV5-1
TGCGCCAGCAGCGCCAGACAGGGGGTGGCTGAAGCTTTCTTT
CASSARQGVAEAFF
>.|.|TRBJ2-3|TRBV6-4
TGTGCCAGTTCTTACTACGGGGGAGGTACAGATACGCAGTATTTT
CASSYYGGGTDTQYF
>TRBD1|.|TRBJ1-2|TRBV12-3/TRBV12-4
TGTGCCAGCAGTTCGACAGGGGTCTACGGCTACACCTTC
CASSSTGVYGYTF
>.|many|TRBJ2-3|TRBV10-3
TGTGCCATCAGTGAGAGGGCGGACACAGATACGCAGTATTTT
CAISERADTDTQYF
>TRBD2|few|TRBJ2-1|TRBV4-3
TGCGCCAGCAGCCAGCTAGCGGGGGGCGAGTACAATGAGCAGTTCTTC
CASSQLAGGEYNEQFF
>TRBD1|once|TRBJ2-4|TRBV20-1
TGCAGTGCTAGAGATTACCGGGACAGGGGGCCCTTAGCCAAAAACATTCAGTACTTC
CSARDYRDRGPLAKNIQYF
>.|few|TRBJ1-1|TRBV12-3/TRBV12-4
TGTGCCAGCAGTTTTGGGACTTCAGGAGCTTTCTTT
CASSFGTSGAFF
>.|.|TRBJ1-6|TRBV5-6
TGTGCCAGCAGCTTGGCCGCGGATAATTCACCCCTCCACTTT
CASSLAADNSPLHF
>TRBD1|.|TRBJ2-3|TRBV29-1
TGCAGCGCCCCAGGGGGCGGTACAGATACGCAGTATTTT
CSAPGGGTDTQYF
>.|few|TRBJ2-3|TRBV11-2
TGTGCCAGCAGCCATGGGGGGGCAGGGGCAGATACGCAGTATTTT
CASSHGGAGADTQYF
>.|.|TRBJ2-5|TRBV28
TGTGCCAGCAATTACAGGGTTCTTGGAGGGGAGACCCAGTACTTC
CASNYRVLGGETQYF
>.|.|TRBJ2-1|TRBV6-2/TRBV6-3
TGTGCCAGCAGTTACCGAGAACTATTCTACAATGAGCAGTTCTTC
CASSYRELFYNEQFF
>TRBD1|.|TRBJ1-5|TRBV4-1
TGCGCCAGCAGCCAAGAAGACAGGGCAGGGCAGCCCCAGCATTTT
CASSQEDRAGQPQHF
>.|.|TRBJ2-3|TRBV29-1
TGCAGCGTTGAGTATACGGAGACAGAAACAGATACGCAGTATTTT
CSVEYTETETDTQYF
>TRBD2|few|TRBJ2-1|TRBV7-2
TGTGCCAGCAGCTTCAGCGGGGGGACGAATCCGCGGTTCTTC
CASSFSGGTNPRFF
>.|few|TRBJ1-5|TRBV4-2
TGTGCCAGCAGCCAACTTCTGGGGGGCTGGCAGCCCCAGCATTTT
CASSQLLGGWQPQHF
>TRBD2|few|TRBJ2-3|TRBV12-3/TRBV12-4
TGTGCCAGCACCAGGGGTAGCGGGGGGGCAGGAGATACGCAGTATTTT
CASTRGSGGAGDTQYF
>.|few|TRBJ2-3|TRBV5-1
TGCGCCAGCAGCTCCAGTCCCGGGCCAGATACGCAGTATTTT
CASSSSPGPDTQYF
>.|.|TRBJ2-7|TRBV10-3
TGTGCCATCAGGACAGATAACTACGAGCAGTACTTC
CAIRTDNYEQYF
>.|many|TRBJ2-1|TRBV5-1
TGCGCCAGCAGCTTGGGACTAGAATACGAGCAGTTCTTC
CASSLGLEYEQFF
>.|.|TRBJ1-2|TRBV20-1
TGCAGTGCTAGAGATCGAGGGTTTTCTAACTATGGCTACACCTTC
CSARDRGFSNYGYTF
>.|.|TRBJ2-5|TRBV5-1
TGCGCCAGTATCGAGGGGGGACCGCGGGAGACCCAGTACTTC
CASIEGGPRETQYF
>.|.|TRBJ2-3|TRBV20-1
TGCAGTGCTAGAACCCCAGCGACAGATACGCAGTATTTT
CSARTPATDTQYF
>.|.|TRBJ1-1|TRBV14
TGTGCCAGCAGCCAATTCCAGGCCTCCATGAACACTGAAGCTTTCTTT
CASSQFQASMNTEAFF
>.|.|TRBJ1-2|TRBV27
TGTGCCAGCGGTAGGGGCCCACCGCACTATGGCTACACCTTC
CASGRGPPHYGYTF
>TRBD1|many|TRBJ1-1|TRBV3-1
TGTGCCAGCAGCCGTACAGGGGGCGACCTTTATGAAGCTTTCTTT
CASSRTGGDLYEAFF
>.|.|TRBJ1-3|TRBV12-3/TRBV12-4
TGTGCCAGCAGTCGAGACAGATCTGGAAACACCATATATTTT
CASSRDRSGNTIYF
>TRBD2|few|TRBJ2-1|TRBV12-3/TRBV12-4
TGTGCCAGTCGACTAGCGGGCGCCTCCTACAATGAGCAGTTCTTC
CASRLAGASYNEQFF
>TRBD1|few|TRBJ1-1|TRBV6-1
TGTGCCAGCAGGGTTGTGACAGGGCAGTCTCAAGCTTTCTTT
CASRVVTGQSQAFF
>.|few|TRBJ2-1|TRBV14
TGTGCCAGCAGACTATCCGGGACCACCTATGAGCAGTTCTTC
CASRLSGTTYEQFF
>.|many|TRBJ2-2|TRBV9
TGTGCCAGCAGCGCGGGACCATCAAACACCGGGGAGCTGTTTTTT
CASSAGPSNTGELFF
>.|.|TRBJ2-3|TRBV7-9
TGTGCCAGCAGCCGGGCGTTAAGCGTCCGCACAGATACGCAGTATTTT
CASSRALSVRTDTQYF
>.|.|TRBJ1-2|TRBV28
TGTGCCAGCACCCAGGGACTCCCGAACTATGGCTACACCTTC
CASTQGLPNYGYTF
>TRBD2|many|TRBJ2-2|TRBV7-6
TGTGCCACCCGTCCAGGGGCGGGGGGCCCTACCGGGGAGCTGTTTTTT
CATRPGAGGPTGELFF
>.|.|TRBJ2-7|TRBV15
TGTGCCACCAGCAGAGACACACTCTACGAGCAGTACTTC
CATSRDTLYEQYF
>TRBD2|few|TRBJ2-3|TRBV9
TGTGCCAGCAGCGTAGGAGGACTAGCGGGGGATACGCAGTATTTT
CASSVGGLAGDTQYF